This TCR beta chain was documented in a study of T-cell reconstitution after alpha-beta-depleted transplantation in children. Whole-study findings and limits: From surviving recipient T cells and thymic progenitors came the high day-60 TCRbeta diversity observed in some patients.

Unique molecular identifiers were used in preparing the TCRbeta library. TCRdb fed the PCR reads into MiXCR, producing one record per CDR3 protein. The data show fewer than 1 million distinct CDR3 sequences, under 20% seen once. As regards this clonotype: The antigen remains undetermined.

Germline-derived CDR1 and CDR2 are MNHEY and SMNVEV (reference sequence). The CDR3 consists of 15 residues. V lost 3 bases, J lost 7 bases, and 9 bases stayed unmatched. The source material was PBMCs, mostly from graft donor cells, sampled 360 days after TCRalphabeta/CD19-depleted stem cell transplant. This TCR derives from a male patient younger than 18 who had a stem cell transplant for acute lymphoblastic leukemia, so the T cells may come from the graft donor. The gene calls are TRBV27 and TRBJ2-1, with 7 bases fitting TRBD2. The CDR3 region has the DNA TGTGCCAGCAGTTTCCTCCCACTAGCGCCGAATGAGCAGTTCTTC. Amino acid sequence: CASSFLPLAPNEQFF.